This TCR beta chain is from a study of cytomegalovirus exposure and HLA in healthy donors. Study results and caveats: Most subjects' HLA-A and HLA-B alleles were reportedly predicted from TCR beta sequences. According to an earlier analysis, most TCR beta V segments yielded productive rearrangements about 87% or about 30% of the time. There were a few CMV-associated chains whose specificity for CMV antigens was confirmed in vitro. Association with HLA alleles at 0.05 false discovery rate was found for about 17,000 TCR beta sequences in a later analysis.

A remark on this clone: Its antigen is unknown.

Amplification used 60 Vbeta primers and 13 Jbeta primers. Only in-frame clones appear in the TCRdb table, and some are missing; sequencing was by immunoSEQ multiplex PCR. The sample lists some 190,000 clones, less than 80% occurring once. This clonotype was obtained from a man younger than 35 in good health and CMV-seronegative. Sequenced: PBMCs.

CDR3 region: CASNFGGGYGYTF. The CDR3 DNA reads TGTGCCAGCAACTTTGGGGGCGGCTATGGCTACACCTTC. The V call is TRBV6-1, the J call TRBJ1-2; tentatively, D is TRBD1 (6 bases). V was trimmed by 7 bases and J by 4 bases, leaving 13 bases between them. Per germline, CDR1 MNHNS and CDR2 SASEGT. This CDR3 spans 13 amino acids.